The source of this T cell receptor (beta chain) is a study of identical twins. In germline, CDR1 is MNHEY, CDR2 SMNVEV (reference sequence). V shed 2 bases and J shed 7 bases, with 14 bases lying between them. CDR3 length: 14 residues. This clonotype was observed a handful of times. MiXCR, run by TCRdb on the 5' RACE reads, gives a single entry per CDR3 protein. The profile shows roughly 690,000 distinct CDR3 sequences, roughly 20% of them singletons. These data also featured in a second study, about T cells expressing NK-cell markers.

The source material was PBMCs. The chain joins TRBV27 to TRBJ1-2; D is perhaps TRBD1 (5 bases). The TCR sequence derives from a young woman in good health. CDR3 protein: CASSLQPGIGGYTF. The CDR3 nucleotides are TGTGCCAGCAGTTTACAACCAGGGATAGGTGGCTACACCTTC.